This T cell receptor (beta chain) was profiled in a study of T cell repertoires in cytomegalovirus infection. In the study overall: CMV infection and matching HLA type were both indicated by public TCR beta signatures. Study findings and constraints: Carriers of CMV and the relevant HLA type were discriminated by public TCR beta frequency.

Comment on this clonotype: Its matching antigen is unknown.

Trimming stripped 1 base from V and 4 bases from J, with 7 bases between. CDR3 length: 13 residues. MiXCR, run by TCRdb on the reads, gives a single entry per CDR3 protein. The sample yields over 250,000 distinct CDR3 sequences, 20% to 25% seen once. J is TRBJ1-1 and V is TRBV12-3 or TRBV12-4; D call uncertain. This clonotype originated in a human donor in good health (CMV status not recorded). Some clones in this sample may be carry-over from other donors' samples. Here the sequenced sample was cultured PBMCs, taken from culture after CMV antigen stimulation. Here the CDR3 DNA reads TGTGCCAGCAGTTTAGGGGAGGCCACTGAAGCTTTCTTT. This codes for CASSLGEATEAFF.